This record concerns one TCR beta chain sequence. What it recognizes is unknown. The data are from a study of T cell responses to AZD1222 COVID-19 vaccine. Regarding the study as a whole: Repertoires were obtained only post-peak T cell response. Recipients of AZD1222 seropositive at baseline numbered only 6 or 7.

CDR3 size: 17 residues. Looked up from germline, CDR1 is LGHDT and CDR2 is YNNKEL (reference sequence). The germline V and J ends were trimmed by 0 bases and 1 base, with 13 bases remaining between them. Using immunoSEQ multiplex PCR, the repertoire was profiled, and TCRdb retains in-frame clones only, with some absent. The sample holds 130,000 to 150,000 clones, roughly 90% seen once. Specimen: peripheral blood, collected 28 days after the second AZD1222 dose. This chain links TRBV3-1 (or the pseudogene TRBV3-2) with TRBJ1-3, with TRBD1 as a possible D gene (5 bases). The source of this sequence is an adult who received the AZD1222 COVID-19 vaccine. For the CDR3, the DNA is TGTGCCAGCAGCCAAGATCCTAAGGGGCCTTCTGGAAACACCATATATTTT. It is translated as CASSQDPKGPSGNTIYF.